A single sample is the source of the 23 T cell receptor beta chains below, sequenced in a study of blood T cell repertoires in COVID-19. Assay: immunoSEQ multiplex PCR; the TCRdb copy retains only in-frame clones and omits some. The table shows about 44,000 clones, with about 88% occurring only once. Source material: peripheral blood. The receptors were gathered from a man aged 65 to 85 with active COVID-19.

Written as DNA, the CDR3 is TGCGCCAGCAGCTTGGTAGTAGCGCCCTACGAGCAGTACTTC. As protein: CASSLVVAPYEQYF. J is TRBJ2-7 and V is TRBV5-1; D perhaps matches TRBD2 (5 bases). V was trimmed by 0 bases and J by 2 bases, leaving 9 bases between them. Germline-derived CDR1 and CDR2 are SGHRS and YFSETQ. The CDR3 is 14 amino acids.

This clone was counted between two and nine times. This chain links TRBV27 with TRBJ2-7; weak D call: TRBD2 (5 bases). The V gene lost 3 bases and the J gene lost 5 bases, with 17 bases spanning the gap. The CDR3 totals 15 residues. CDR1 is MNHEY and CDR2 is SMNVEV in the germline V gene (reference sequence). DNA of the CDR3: TGTGCCAGCAGTTTCCGGGGAATTGGTACTGACGAGCAGTACTTC. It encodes CASSFRGIGTDEQYF.

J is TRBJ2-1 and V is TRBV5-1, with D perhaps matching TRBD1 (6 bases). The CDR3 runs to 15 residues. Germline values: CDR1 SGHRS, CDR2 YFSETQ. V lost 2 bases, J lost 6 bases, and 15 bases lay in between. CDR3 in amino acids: CASSFPAGVGNEQFF. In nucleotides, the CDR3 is TGCGCCAGCAGCTTTCCGGCAGGGGTAGGCAATGAGCAGTTCTTC.

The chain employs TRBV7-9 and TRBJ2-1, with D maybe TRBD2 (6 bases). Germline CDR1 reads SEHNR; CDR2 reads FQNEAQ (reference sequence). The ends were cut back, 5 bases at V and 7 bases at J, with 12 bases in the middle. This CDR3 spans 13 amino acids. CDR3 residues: CASSRGLENEQFF. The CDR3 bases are TGTGCCAGCAGCCGGGGACTGGAAAATGAGCAGTTCTTC.

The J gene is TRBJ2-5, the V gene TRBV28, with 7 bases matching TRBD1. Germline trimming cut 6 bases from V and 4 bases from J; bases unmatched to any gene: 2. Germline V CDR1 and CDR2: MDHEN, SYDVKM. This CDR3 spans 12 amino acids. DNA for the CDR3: TGTGCCAGCAGCCGGACAGGAGAGACCCAGTACTTC. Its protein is CASSRTGETQYF.

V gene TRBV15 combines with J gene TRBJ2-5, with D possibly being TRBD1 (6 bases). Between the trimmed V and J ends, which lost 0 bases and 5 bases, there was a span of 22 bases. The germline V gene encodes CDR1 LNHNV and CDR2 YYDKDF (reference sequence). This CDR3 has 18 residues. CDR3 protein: CATSRDGRQGMITETQYF. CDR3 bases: TGTGCCACCAGCAGAGATGGGCGGCAGGGGATGATCACGGAGACCCAGTACTTC.

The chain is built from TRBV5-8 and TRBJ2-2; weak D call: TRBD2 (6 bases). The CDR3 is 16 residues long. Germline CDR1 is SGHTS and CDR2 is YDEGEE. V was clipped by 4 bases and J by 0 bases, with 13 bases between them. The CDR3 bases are TGTGCCAGCAGCCCGGGGGACTCCCCGAACACCGGGGAGCTGTTTTTT. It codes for CASSPGDSPNTGELFF.

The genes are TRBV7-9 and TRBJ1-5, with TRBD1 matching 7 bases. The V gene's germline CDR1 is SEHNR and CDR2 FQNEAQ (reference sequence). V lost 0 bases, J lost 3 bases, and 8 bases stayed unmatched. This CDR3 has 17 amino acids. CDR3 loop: CASSLASGTDYNQPQHF. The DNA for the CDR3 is TGTGCCAGCAGCTTAGCCTCCGGGACAGATTACAATCAGCCCCAGCATTTT. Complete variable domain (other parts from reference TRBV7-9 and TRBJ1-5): DTGVSQNPRHKITKRGQNVTFRCDPISEHNRLYWYRQTLGQGPEFLTYFQNEAQLEKSRLLSDRFSAERPKGSFSTLEIQRTEQGDSAMYLCASSLASGTDYNQPQHFGDGTRLSIL.

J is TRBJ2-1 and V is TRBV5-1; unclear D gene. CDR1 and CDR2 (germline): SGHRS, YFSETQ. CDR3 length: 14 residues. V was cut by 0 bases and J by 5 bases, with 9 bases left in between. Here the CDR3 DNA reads TGCGCCAGCAGCTTGGACTCTTCCCACAATGAGCAGTTCTTC. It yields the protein CASSLDSSHNEQFF. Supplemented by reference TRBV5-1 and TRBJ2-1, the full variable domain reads KAGVTQTPRYLIKTRGQQVTLSCSPISGHRSVSWYQQTPGQGLQFLFEYFSETQRNKGNFPGRFSGRQFSNSRSEMNVSTLELGDSALYLCASSLDSSHNEQFFGPGTRLTVL.

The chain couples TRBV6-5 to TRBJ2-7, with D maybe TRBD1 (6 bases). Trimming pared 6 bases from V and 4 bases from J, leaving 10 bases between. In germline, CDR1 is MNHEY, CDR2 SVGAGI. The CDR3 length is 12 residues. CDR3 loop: CASRGGRYEQYF. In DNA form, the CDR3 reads TGTGCCAGCAGAGGGGGTCGGTACGAGCAGTACTTC.

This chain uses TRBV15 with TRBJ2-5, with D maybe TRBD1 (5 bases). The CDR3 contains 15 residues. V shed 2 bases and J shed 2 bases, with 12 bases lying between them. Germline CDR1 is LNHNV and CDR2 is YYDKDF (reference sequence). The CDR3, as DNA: TGTGCCACCAGCAGACAACGACAGCCACAAGAGACCCAGTACTTC. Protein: CATSRQRQPQETQYF.

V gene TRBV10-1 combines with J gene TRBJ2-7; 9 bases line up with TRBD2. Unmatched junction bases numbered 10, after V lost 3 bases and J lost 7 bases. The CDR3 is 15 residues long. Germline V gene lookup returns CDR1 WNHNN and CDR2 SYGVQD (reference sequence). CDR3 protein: CASSDILAGFGEQYF. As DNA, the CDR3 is TGCGCCAGCAGTGACATTCTAGCGGGGTTCGGTGAGCAGTACTTC.

CDR3 residues: CASSLLASSYNEQFF. The CDR3 DNA reads as TGTGCCAGCAGCCTCCTAGCGAGCTCCTACAATGAGCAGTTCTTC. The V call is TRBV5-5, the J call TRBJ2-1; D perhaps matches TRBD2 (6 bases). Per germline, CDR1 SGHKS and CDR2 YYEKEE (reference sequence). Trimming left V 4 bases short and J 0 bases short, with 11 bases between. The CDR3 contains 15 residues.

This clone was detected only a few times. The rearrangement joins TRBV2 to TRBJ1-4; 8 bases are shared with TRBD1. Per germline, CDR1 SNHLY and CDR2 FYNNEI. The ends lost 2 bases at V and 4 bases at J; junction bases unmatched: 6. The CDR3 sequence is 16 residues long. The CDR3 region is CASSESNRGSNEKLFF. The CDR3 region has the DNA TGTGCCAGCAGTGAATCCAACAGGGGGAGTAATGAAAAACTGTTTTTT.

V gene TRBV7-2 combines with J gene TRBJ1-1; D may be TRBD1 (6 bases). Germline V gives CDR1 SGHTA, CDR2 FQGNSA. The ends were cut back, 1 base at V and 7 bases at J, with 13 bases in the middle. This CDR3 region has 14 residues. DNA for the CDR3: TGTGCCAGCAGCTTAGTCGGAGGGGGGGTTGAAGCTTTCTTT. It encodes CASSLVGGGVEAFF. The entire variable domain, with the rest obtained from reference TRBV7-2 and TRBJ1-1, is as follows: GAGVSQSPSNKVTEKGKDVELRCDPISGHTALYWYRQSLGQGLEFLIYFQGNSAPDKSGLPSDRFSAERTGGSVSTLTIQRTQQEDSAVYLCASSLVGGGVEAFFGQGTRLTVV.

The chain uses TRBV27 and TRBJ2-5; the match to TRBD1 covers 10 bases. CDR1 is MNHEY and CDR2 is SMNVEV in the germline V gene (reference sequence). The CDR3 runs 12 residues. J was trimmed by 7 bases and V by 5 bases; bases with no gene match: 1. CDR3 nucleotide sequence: TGTGCCAGCAGTCGGACAGGGGGGACCCAGTACTTC. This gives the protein CASSRTGGTQYF.

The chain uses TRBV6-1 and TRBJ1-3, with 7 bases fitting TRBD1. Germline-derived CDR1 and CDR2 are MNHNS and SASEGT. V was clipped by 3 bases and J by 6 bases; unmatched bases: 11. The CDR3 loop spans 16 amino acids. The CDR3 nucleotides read TGTGCCAGCAGTGAGGATACCGGGACAGAGTTAAACACCATATATTTT. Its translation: CASSEDTGTELNTIYF.

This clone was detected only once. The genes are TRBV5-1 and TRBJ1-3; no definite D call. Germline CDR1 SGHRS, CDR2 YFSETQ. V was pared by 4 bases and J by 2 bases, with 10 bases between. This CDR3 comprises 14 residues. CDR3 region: CASSLEITGNTIYF. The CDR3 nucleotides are TGCGCCAGCAGCCTTGAGATCACTGGAAACACCATATATTTT.

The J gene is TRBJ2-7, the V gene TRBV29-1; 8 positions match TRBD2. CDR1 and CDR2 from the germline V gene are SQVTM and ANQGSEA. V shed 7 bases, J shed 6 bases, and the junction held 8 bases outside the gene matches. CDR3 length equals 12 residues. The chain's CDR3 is CSGRTSIGEQYF. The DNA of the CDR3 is TGCAGCGGGAGGACTAGCATAGGCGAGCAGTACTTC.

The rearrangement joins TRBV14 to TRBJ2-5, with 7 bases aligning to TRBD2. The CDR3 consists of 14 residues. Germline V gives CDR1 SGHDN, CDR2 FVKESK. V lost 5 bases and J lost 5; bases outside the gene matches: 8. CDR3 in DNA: TGTGCCAGCAGCTACGGGAGGCCTGTGGAGACCCAGTACTTC. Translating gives CASSYGRPVETQYF.

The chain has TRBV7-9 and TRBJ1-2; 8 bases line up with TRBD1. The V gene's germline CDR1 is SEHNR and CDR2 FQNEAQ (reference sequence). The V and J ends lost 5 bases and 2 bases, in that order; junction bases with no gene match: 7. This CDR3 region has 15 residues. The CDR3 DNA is TGTGCCAGCAGCGCCTGGACAGGGACCAACTATGGCTACACCTTC. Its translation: CASSAWTGTNYGYTF.

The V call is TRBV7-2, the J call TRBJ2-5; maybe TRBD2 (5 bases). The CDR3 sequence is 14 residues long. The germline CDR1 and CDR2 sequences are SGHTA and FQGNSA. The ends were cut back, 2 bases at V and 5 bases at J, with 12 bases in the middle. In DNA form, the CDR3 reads TGTGCCAGCAGCTTACAGCCCACGGGGGAGACCCAGTACTTC. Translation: CASSLQPTGETQYF.

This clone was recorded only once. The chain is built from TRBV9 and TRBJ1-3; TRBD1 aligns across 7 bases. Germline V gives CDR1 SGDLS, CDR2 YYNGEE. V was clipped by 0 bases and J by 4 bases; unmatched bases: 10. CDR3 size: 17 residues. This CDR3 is CASSVEWRGRLGNTIYF. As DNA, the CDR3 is TGTGCCAGCAGCGTAGAATGGAGGGGGCGACTGGGAAACACCATATATTTT. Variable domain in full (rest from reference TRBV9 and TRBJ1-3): DSGVTQTPKHLITATGQRVTLRCSPRSGDLSVYWYQQSLDQGLQFLIQYYNGEERAKGNILERFSAQQFPDLHSELNLSSLELGDSALYFCASSVEWRGRLGNTIYFGEGSWLTVV.